This T cell receptor (beta chain) was retrieved from a study of blood T cell repertoires in COVID-19. Whole-study context: The samples span acute and convalescent COVID-19 from the United States, Italy and Spain. The cDNA or gDNA used as material had been derived from T cells, B-cell-depleted T cells, or PBMCs.

Sequencing was performed with immunoSEQ multiplex PCR; in TCRdb, only in-frame clones are kept and a portion is missing. Here the sample spans some 100,000 clones, about 83% being singletons. The V end lost 3 bases, the J end lost 2 bases, and 14 bases lay between the germline ends. Germline V gene sequence: CDR1 SGHRS, CDR2 YFSETQ. The CDR3 extends over 15 amino acids. The material sequenced was peripheral blood. This chain links TRBV5-1 with TRBJ2-5; possible D gene TRBD1, 8 bases. This TCR came from a human donor in a cohort sampled during active COVID-19. CDR3 residues: CASSSGGTGQETQYF. The CDR3 DNA is TGCGCCAGCAGCTCCGGGGGGACAGGTCAAGAGACCCAGTACTTC. The full variable domain, rest sourced from reference TRBV5-1 and TRBJ2-5, is KAGVTQTPRYLIKTRGQQVTLSCSPISGHRSVSWYQQTPGQGLQFLFEYFSETQRNKGNFPGRFSGRQFSNSRSEMNVSTLELGDSALYLCASSSGGTGQETQYFGPGTRLLVL.